This T cell receptor beta chain was identified during a study of T cells in Graves' hyperthyroidism and ophthalmopathy. Amplification yielded TCR beta CDR3 regions, with RNA transcripts as the source. First-round RT-PCR with HTBI primers amplified the TCR CDR3 region. One entry per CDR3 protein, called by TCRdb with MiXCR from the multiplex PCR reads. The sample yields under 450,000 distinct CDR3 sequences, 13% seen once. Every diagnosis used clinical symptoms, serum thyroxine and TRAb, thyroid ultrasound and orbital computed tomography. Germline CDR1 reads DFQATT; CDR2 reads SNEGSKA (reference sequence). V was pared by 6 bases and J by 5 bases, with 4 bases of the junction left unmatched. CDR3 length: 11 residues.

The chain uses TRBV20-1 and TRBJ2-7; 7 nucleotides match TRBD1. Specimen: blood. This TCR was sampled from a man between 25 and 39 years old with Graves' hyperthyroidism that later progressed to Graves' ophthalmopathy. CDR3 region: CSAPGQDEQYF. In DNA, the CDR3 is TGCAGTGCCCCCGGACAGGACGAGCAGTACTTC.